Below, 14 T cell receptor beta chains from the same sample are listed, as sequenced in a study of OX40 agonist ivuxolimab in advanced cancers. Only in-frame clones appear in the TCRdb table, and some are missing; sequencing was by immunoSEQ multiplex PCR. Among 49,000 or so clones, around 89% were seen once, and the ten largest hold about 10%. Source: CD4+ or CD8+ T cells sorted from blood, taken in a trial of the OX40 agonist ivuxolimab. The receptors come from an adult with an advanced solid tumor such as melanoma, head and neck, liver or kidney cancer.

This sequence joins TRBV9 and TRBJ2-2, with D perhaps given as TRBD1 or TRBD2 (5 bases each). The germline V gene has CDR1 SGDLS and CDR2 YYNGEE. The CDR3 sequence is 13 residues long. Trimming took 7 bases from V and 4 from J, leaving 11 bases between them. The CDR3 DNA sequence: TGTGCCAGCGAGGGGATCGCCACCGGGGAGCTGTTTTTT. Translation: CASEGIATGELFF.

V is TRBV29-1 and J is TRBJ1-2, with 11 positions matching TRBD1. The junction had 6 bases not matched to a gene; V was cut back by 0 bases and J by 3 bases. This CDR3 has 16 amino acids. Looked up from germline, CDR1 is SQVTM and CDR2 is ANQGSEA. This CDR3 is CSVEDLEGQGDYGYTF. CDR3 coding DNA: TGCAGCGTTGAAGATCTTGAGGGACAGGGGGACTATGGCTACACCTTC.

J is TRBJ2-7 and V is TRBV10-3; 9 nucleotides align to TRBD1. Germline V gene lookup returns CDR1 ENHRY and CDR2 SYGVKD. With 0 bases clipped from V and 1 base from J, the junction kept 1 base outside the gene matches. This CDR3 has 15 residues. The CDR3 nucleotides are TGTGCCATCAGTGAGTCGGGGACAGGGTCCTACGAGCAGTACTTC. This encodes CAISESGTGSYEQYF.

The rearrangement uses TRBV9 and TRBJ2-3; 8 nucleotides align to TRBD2. CDR3 length: 15 amino acids. V lost 3 bases to trimming and J lost 6 bases; unmatched junction nucleotides: 9. CDR1 and CDR2 (germline): SGDLS, YYNGEE. CDR3 loop: CASSGGREGHDTQYF. The CDR3 nucleotides read TGTGCCAGCAGCGGAGGCCGGGAGGGCCACGATACGCAGTATTTT.

This clone appeared once. The chain recombines TRBV4-3 with TRBJ2-1; D is perhaps TRBD1 (6 bases). Germline V gives CDR1 LGHNA, CDR2 YSLEER. Trimming shortened V by 0 bases and J by 9 bases, and 18 bases separated the two germline ends. The CDR3 totals 16 residues. The CDR3 nucleotides read TGCGCCAGCAGCCAAGATCCCCAGGGGCCCGGGGTTGAGCAGTTCTTC. Its translation: CASSQDPQGPGVEQFF.

The J gene is TRBJ2-1, the V gene TRBV9, with TRBD2 matching over 8 bases. The CDR3 totals 15 residues. Trimming removed 3 bases from V and 0 bases from J; junction bases left unmatched: 2. Looked up from germline, CDR1 is SGDLS and CDR2 is YYNGEE. The CDR3 spells CASSESGSSYNEQFF. DNA of the CDR3: TGTGCCAGCAGCGAGAGCGGGAGCTCCTACAATGAGCAGTTCTTC.

This chain links TRBV27 with TRBJ1-5, with D uncertain. V was cut by 1 base and J by 1 base, with 8 bases left in between. Germline V lookup: CDR1 MNHEY, CDR2 SMNVEV (reference sequence). This CDR3 region has 15 residues. The CDR3 region has the DNA TGTGCCAGCAGTTTATTCGGGCAGAGCAATCAGCCCCAGCATTTT. Translating it yields CASSLFGQSNQPQHF.

The rearrangement joins TRBV13 to TRBJ1-2; D call uncertain. Trimming shortened V by 0 bases and J by 4 bases, and 12 bases separated the two germline ends. The CDR3 consists of 15 residues. Germline V gene sequence: CDR1 PRHDT, CDR2 FYEKMQ (reference sequence). CDR3 DNA sequence: TGTGCCAGCAGCTTAGGCCTAACCACAGTCTATGGCTACACCTTC. Protein: CASSLGLTTVYGYTF.

In DNA form, the CDR3 reads TGTGCCAGTAGTACCAGCGGGTGGTGGGAGACAACAAGCTATGGCTACACCTTC. It is translated as CASSTSGWWETTSYGYTF. The gene calls are TRBV19 and TRBJ1-2, with D hard to call. Germline V gene sequence: CDR1 LNHDA, CDR2 SQIVND (reference sequence). V was trimmed by 4 bases and J by 4 bases, leaving 25 bases between them. This CDR3 contains 18 residues.

This sequence joins TRBV9 and TRBJ1-2; D gene ambiguous. Germline V CDR1 and CDR2: SGDLS, YYNGEE. Deletions cut 4 bases from V and 5 bases from J, with 9 bases between. This CDR3 is 12 amino acids long. The CDR3 here is CASSKTVYGYTF. As DNA, the CDR3 is TGTGCCAGCAGCAAAACCGTATATGGCTACACCTTC. The whole variable domain, remainder taken from reference TRBV9 and TRBJ1-2, is DSGVTQTPKHLITATGQRVTLRCSPRSGDLSVYWYQQSLDQGLQFLIQYYNGEERAKGNILERFSAQQFPDLHSELNLSSLELGDSALYFCASSKTVYGYTFGSGTRLTVV.

The chain links TRBV5-6 to TRBJ1-2; 7 positions agree with TRBD1. The J segment lost 3 bases and the V segment lost 2 bases, leaving 10 bases of the junction unmatched. CDR1 and CDR2 (germline): SGHDT, YYEEEE. This CDR3 spans 16 amino acids. CDR3 loop: CASSLGTASLYYGYTF. The CDR3 DNA follows: TGTGCCAGCAGCTTAGGGACAGCATCTCTCTACTATGGCTACACCTTC.

The chain joins TRBV27 to TRBJ2-2; D is unresolved. V gave up 3 bases and J gave up 5 bases, with 10 bases separating them. The CDR3 contains 14 residues. The germline CDR1 and CDR2 sequences are MNHEY and SMNVEV (reference sequence). The CDR3 DNA is TGTGCCAGCAGTTTTTACCACAGTACCGGGGAGCTGTTTTTT. This encodes CASSFYHSTGELFF.

In its sample, this clone was seen once. This chain joins TRBV12-5 and TRBJ1-2; 9 bases map to TRBD1. Trimming cost V 7 bases and J 5 bases; bases outside gene matches: 8. CDR1 and CDR2 from the germline V gene are LGHNT and FRNRAP. The CDR3 has 14 residues. In DNA form, the CDR3 reads TGTGCTAGTGCCCTAACCGGGACAGGGTATGGCTACACCTTC. Amino acid sequence: CASALTGTGYGYTF. The full variable domain, rest sourced from reference TRBV12-5 and TRBJ1-2, is DARVTQTPRHKVTEMGQEVTMRCQPILGHNTVFWYRQTMMQGLELLAYFRNRAPLDDSGMPKDRFSAEMPDATLATLKIQPSEPRDSAVYFCASALTGTGYGYTFGSGTRLTVV.

V and J are TRBV6-5 and TRBJ2-7, with D unresolved. V lost 8 bases and J lost 4, with 15 bases in between. CDR1 MNHEY and CDR2 SVGAGI come from the germline V gene. The CDR3 is 13 residues long. The CDR3 is CASASGPHYEQYF. The CDR3 DNA follows: TGTGCCAGCGCTTCCGGGCCTCATTACGAGCAGTACTTC.